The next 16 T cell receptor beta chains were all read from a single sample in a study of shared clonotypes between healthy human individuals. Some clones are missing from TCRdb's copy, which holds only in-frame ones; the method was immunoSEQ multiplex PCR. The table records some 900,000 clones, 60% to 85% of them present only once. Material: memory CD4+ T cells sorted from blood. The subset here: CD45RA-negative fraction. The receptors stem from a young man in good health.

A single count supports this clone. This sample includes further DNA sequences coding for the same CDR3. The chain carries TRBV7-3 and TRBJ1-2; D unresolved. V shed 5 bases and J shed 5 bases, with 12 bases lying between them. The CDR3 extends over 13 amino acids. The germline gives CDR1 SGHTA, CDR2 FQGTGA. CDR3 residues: CASSPDPGYGYTF. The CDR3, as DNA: TGTGCCAGCAGCCCCGACCCGGGATATGGCTACACCTTC.

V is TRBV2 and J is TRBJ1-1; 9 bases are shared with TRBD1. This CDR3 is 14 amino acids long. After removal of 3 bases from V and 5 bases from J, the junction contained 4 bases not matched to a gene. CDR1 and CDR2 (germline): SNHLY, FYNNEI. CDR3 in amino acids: CASSEGQGRTEAFF. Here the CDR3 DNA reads TGTGCCAGCAGTGAGGGACAGGGAAGAACTGAAGCTTTCTTT.

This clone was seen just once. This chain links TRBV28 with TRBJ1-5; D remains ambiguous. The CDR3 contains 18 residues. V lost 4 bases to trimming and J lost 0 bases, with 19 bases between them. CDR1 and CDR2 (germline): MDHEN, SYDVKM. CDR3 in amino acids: CASSSHLSMDRSNQPQHF. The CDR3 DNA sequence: TGTGCCAGCAGTTCCCACCTCTCAATGGACCGTAGCAATCAGCCCCAGCATTTT.

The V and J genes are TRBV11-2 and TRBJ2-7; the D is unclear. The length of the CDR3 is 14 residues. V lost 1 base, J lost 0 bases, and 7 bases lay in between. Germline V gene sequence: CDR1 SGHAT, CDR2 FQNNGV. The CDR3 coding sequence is TGTGCCAGCAGCTTAGCTGCAGTCTCCTACGAGCAGTACTTC. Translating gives CASSLAAVSYEQYF.

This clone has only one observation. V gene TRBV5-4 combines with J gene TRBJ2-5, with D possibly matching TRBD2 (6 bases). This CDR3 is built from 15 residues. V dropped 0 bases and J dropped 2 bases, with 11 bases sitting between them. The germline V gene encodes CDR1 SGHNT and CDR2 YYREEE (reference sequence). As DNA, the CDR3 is TGTGCCAGCAGCTTGGTCGGGGCGGGACAAGAGACCCAGTACTTC. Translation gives CASSLVGAGQETQYF.

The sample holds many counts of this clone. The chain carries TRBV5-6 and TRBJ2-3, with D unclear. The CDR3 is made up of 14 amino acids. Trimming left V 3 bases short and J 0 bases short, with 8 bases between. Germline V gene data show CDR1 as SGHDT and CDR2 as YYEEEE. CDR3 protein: CASSWGGSTDTQYF. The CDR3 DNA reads TGTGCCAGCAGCTGGGGTGGTAGCACAGATACGCAGTATTTT.

CDR3 bases: TGTGCCTGGTTTCCCGGGGCAGGGGGGCTTGGCTACACCTTC. This codes for CAWFPGAGGLGYTF. This sequence joins TRBV30 and TRBJ1-2; 7 positions match TRBD1. The V gene's germline CDR1 is GTSNPN and CDR2 SVGIG (reference sequence). The CDR3 contains 14 residues. With V trimmed by 5 bases and J by 7 bases, 13 bases remained unmatched.

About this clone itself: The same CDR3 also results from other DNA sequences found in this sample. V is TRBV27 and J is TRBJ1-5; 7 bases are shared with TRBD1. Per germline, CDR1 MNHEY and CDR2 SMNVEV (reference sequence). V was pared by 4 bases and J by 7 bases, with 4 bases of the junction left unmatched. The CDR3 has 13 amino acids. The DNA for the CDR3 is TGTGCCAGCAGTTCACAGGGGAGGCAGCCCCAGCATTTT. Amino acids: CASSSQGRQPQHF.

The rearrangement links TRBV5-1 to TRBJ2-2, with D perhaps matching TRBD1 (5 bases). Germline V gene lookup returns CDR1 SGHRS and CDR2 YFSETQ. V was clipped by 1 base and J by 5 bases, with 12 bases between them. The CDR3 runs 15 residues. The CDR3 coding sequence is TGCGCCAGCAGCTTGAGGGGCCTGCAAACCGGGGAGCTGTTTTTT. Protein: CASSLRGLQTGELFF.

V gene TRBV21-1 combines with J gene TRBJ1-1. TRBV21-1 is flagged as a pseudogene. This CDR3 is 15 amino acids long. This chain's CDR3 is CASSKEAEANTEAFF. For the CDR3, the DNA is TGTGCCAGCAGCAAAGAAGCGGAAGCGAACACTGAAGCTTTCTTT.

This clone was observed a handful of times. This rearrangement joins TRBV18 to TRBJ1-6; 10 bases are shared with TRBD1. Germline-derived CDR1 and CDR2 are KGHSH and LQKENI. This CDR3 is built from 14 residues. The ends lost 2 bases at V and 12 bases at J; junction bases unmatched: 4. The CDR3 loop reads CASSPTGDRGPLHF. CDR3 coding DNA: TGTGCCAGCTCACCAACTGGGGACAGGGGACCCCTCCACTTT.

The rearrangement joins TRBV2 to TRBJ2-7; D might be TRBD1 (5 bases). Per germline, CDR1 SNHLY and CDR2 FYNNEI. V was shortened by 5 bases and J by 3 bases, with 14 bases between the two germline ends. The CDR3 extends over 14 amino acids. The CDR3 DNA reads TGTGCCAGCAGTCCAGGGCTAGGTTTCTACGAGCAGTACTTC. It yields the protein CASSPGLGFYEQYF.

CDR3 sequence (DNA): TGTGCCAGCTCACCACCCTGGACAGAGCCCCAAGAGACCCAGTACTTC. Protein product: CASSPPWTEPQETQYF. V is TRBV18 and J is TRBJ2-5; D is possibly TRBD1 (6 bases). Trimming stripped 0 bases from V and 1 base from J, with 12 bases between. CDR1 is KGHSH, CDR2 LQKENI, per germline. The CDR3 runs 16 residues. Looking up the rest from reference TRBV18 and TRBJ2-5 gives the full variable domain: NAGVMQNPRHLVRRRGQEARLRCSPMKGHSHVYWYRQLPEEGLKFMVYLQKENIIDESGMPKERFSAEFPKEGPSILRIQQVVRGDSAAYFCASSPPWTEPQETQYFGPGTRLLVL.

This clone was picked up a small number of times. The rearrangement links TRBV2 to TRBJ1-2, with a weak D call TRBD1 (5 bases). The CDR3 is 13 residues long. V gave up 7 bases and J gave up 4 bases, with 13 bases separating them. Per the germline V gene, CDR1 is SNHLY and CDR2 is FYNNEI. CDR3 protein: CASMTGLAYGYTF. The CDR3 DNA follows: TGTGCCAGCATGACGGGGCTGGCCTATGGCTACACCTTC.

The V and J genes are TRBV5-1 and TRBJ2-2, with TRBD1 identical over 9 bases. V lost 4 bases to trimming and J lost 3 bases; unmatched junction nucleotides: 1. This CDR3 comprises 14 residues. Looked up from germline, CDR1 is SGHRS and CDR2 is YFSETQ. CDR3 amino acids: CASSRTGDTGELFF. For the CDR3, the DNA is TGCGCCAGCAGCCGGACAGGGGACACCGGGGAGCTGTTTTTT.

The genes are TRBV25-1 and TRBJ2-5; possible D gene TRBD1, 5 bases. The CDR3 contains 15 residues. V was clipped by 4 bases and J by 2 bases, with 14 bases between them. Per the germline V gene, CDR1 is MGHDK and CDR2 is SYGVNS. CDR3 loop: CASSGLWAGQETQYF. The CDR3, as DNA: TGTGCCAGCAGTGGTCTTTGGGCAGGGCAAGAGACCCAGTACTTC.